These 6 T cell receptor beta chains came from one sample sequenced in a study of radiotherapy plus CTLA-4 blockade in lung cancer. The assay was immunoSEQ multiplex PCR, and TCRdb's table has in-frame clones only and misses some. The sample gives 35,000 or so clones, 75% to 90% of which show up once; 5% to 7.5% is in the top ten. The source material was peripheral blood, sampled from a patient treated with radiotherapy plus ipilimumab. The origin of the receptors is a human donor with non-small cell lung cancer who had stable disease on radiotherapy plus ipilimumab.

CDR3: CASSLVERSGTDTQYF. The CDR3 DNA reads as TGTGCCAGCAGCTTAGTTGAAAGAAGCGGTACAGATACGCAGTATTTT. The genes are TRBV7-2 and TRBJ2-3; tentative D call: TRBD2 (5 bases). V was trimmed by 1 base and J by 3 bases, leaving 14 bases between them. This CDR3 contains 16 residues. The germline V gene has CDR1 SGHTA and CDR2 FQGNSA. Variable domain in full (rest from reference TRBV7-2 and TRBJ2-3): GAGVSQSPSNKVTEKGKDVELRCDPISGHTALYWYRQSLGQGLEFLIYFQGNSAPDKSGLPSDRFSAERTGGSVSTLTIQRTQQEDSAVYLCASSLVERSGTDTQYFGPGTRLTVL.

The chain couples TRBV18 to TRBJ1-2; D is unresolved. Germline V lookup: CDR1 KGHSH, CDR2 LQKENI. This CDR3 is 14 amino acids long. The V and J ends lost 3 bases and 5 bases respectively, with 13 bases between them. The DNA for the CDR3 is TGTGCCAGCTCACCCGGGGATCTCCCGTATGGCTACACCTTC. Translated: CASSPGDLPYGYTF. The whole variable domain, remainder taken from reference TRBV18 and TRBJ1-2, is NAGVMQNPRHLVRRRGQEARLRCSPMKGHSHVYWYRQLPEEGLKFMVYLQKENIIDESGMPKERFSAEFPKEGPSILRIQQVVRGDSAAYFCASSPGDLPYGYTFGSGTRLTVV.

The chain carries TRBV11-3 and TRBJ2-1; 9 nucleotides agree with TRBD1. Per the germline V gene, CDR1 is SGHNT and CDR2 is YENEEA. This CDR3 spans 14 amino acids. Germline trimming cut 6 bases from V and 6 bases from J; bases unmatched to any gene: 6. CDR3 in amino acids: CASSTGGEGNEQFF. CDR3 sequence (DNA): TGTGCCAGCAGTACAGGGGGCGAAGGCAATGAGCAGTTCTTC.

V is TRBV2 and J is TRBJ2-2; 8 nucleotides match TRBD2. There are 15 residues in the CDR3. The ends lost 7 bases at V and 4 bases at J; junction bases unmatched: 8. Looked up from germline, CDR1 is SNHLY and CDR2 is FYNNEI. The CDR3 protein is CASTPRLAGTGELFF. The CDR3 DNA is TGTGCCAGCACCCCCCGGCTAGCGGGCACCGGGGAGCTGTTTTTT.

The chain recombines TRBV6-5 with TRBJ1-4, with TRBD1 as a possible D gene (5 bases). There are 15 residues in the CDR3. Trimming shortened V by 10 bases and J by 4 bases, and 19 bases separated the two germline ends. Germline V gives CDR1 MNHEY, CDR2 SVGAGI. CDR3 protein: CATRPQGAYNEKLFF. The CDR3, as DNA: TGTGCCACCCGGCCCCAAGGGGCGTATAATGAAAAACTGTTTTTT.

V is TRBV5-1 and J is TRBJ2-7, with 8 bases fitting TRBD2. Germline lookup yields CDR1 SGHRS and CDR2 YFSETQ. The CDR3 is 15 residues long. Losses at the gene ends were 0 bases for V and 6 bases for J; bases not matched to a gene: 8. The CDR3 coding sequence is TGCGCCAGCAGCTTGGAACTAGCGGAAGGGGGCGAGCAGTACTTC. Translation: CASSLELAEGGEQYF.